The clone carrying this T cell receptor beta chain was observed a few times. Its antigen is unidentified. This entry belongs to a study of immune evolution from preneoplasia to lung adenocarcinoma. CDR1 is PRHDT, CDR2 FYEKMQ, per germline (reference sequence). CDR3 length equals 13 residues. V lost 4 bases and J 8 bases, leaving 11 bases between the germline ends. This table comes from immunoSEQ multiplex PCR, and its TCRdb copy is limited to in-frame clones, with some not included. The data show under 9,000 clones, less than 85% seen once. Study-wide results and limits: Later-stage lesions appeared to have more T cells, more diversity, less clonality. Normal lung had the highest top T cell clone frequencies. Compared with EGFR-mutant or double wild-type lesions, KRAS-mutant nodules were more clonal.

The sample consisted of FFPE atypical adenomatous hyperplasia tissue from the lung. Indicated subset: atypical adenomatous hyperplasia (AAH), lung preneoplasia. This clonotype was obtained from an older donor with lung adenocarcinoma. Some clones in this sample may be carry-over from other donors' samples. The rearrangement links TRBV13 to TRBJ2-2; D may be TRBD2 (6 bases). CDR3 DNA sequence: TGTGCCAGCAGCTCCGGGGGTGTAGGGGAGCTGTTTTTT. Amino acids: CASSSGGVGELFF.